These T cell receptor beta chains were read from a single sample in a study of OX40 agonist ivuxolimab in advanced cancers. Profiling relied on immunoSEQ multiplex PCR, and the TCRdb table lists in-frame clones only, not all of them. This sample has just under 60,000 clones; approximately 91% occur once, and the top ten carry 3.5% to 4.5%. Specimen: CD4+ or CD8+ T cells sorted from blood, collected in a trial of the OX40 agonist ivuxolimab. These receptors were taken from an adult with an advanced solid tumor such as melanoma, head and neck, liver or kidney cancer. The CDR3 runs from the conserved cysteine through the conserved F or W. D genes are given only for firm matches.

D gene: TRBD2
V gene: TRBV7-2
J gene: TRBJ2-2
CDR3 protein: CASSLVAAGGPTGELFF

D gene: .
V gene: TRBV10-1
J gene: TRBJ1-3
CDR3 protein: CASSERQGPGNTIYF

D gene: .
V gene: TRBV19
J gene: TRBJ2-7
CDR3 protein: CASSTGTGTYEQYF

D gene: .
V gene: TRBV12-1
J gene: TRBJ2-1
CDR3 protein: CASSFATSSNEQFF

D gene: TRBD2
V gene: TRBV7-2
J gene: TRBJ2-1
CDR3 protein: CASSLMVAGEEQFF

D gene: .
V gene: TRBV7-8
J gene: TRBJ2-6
CDR3 protein: CASSRVSGANVLTF

D gene: TRBD1
V gene: TRBV7-6
J gene: TRBJ2-7
CDR3 protein: CASTTGGLNEQYF

D gene: TRBD1
V gene: TRBV5-4
J gene: TRBJ2-7
CDR3 protein: CASSLGQGSSYEQYF

D gene: TRBD2
V gene: TRBV19
J gene: TRBJ2-1
CDR3 protein: CASSMGGVGEQFF

D gene: TRBD2
V gene: TRBV29-1
J gene: TRBJ2-3
CDR3 protein: CSVEDLPTSGASELDTQYF

D gene: TRBD1
V gene: TRBV28
J gene: TRBJ1-4
CDR3 protein: CASSPSRDRGTEREKLFF

D gene: .
V gene: TRBV4-1
J gene: TRBJ1-5
CDR3 protein: CASSQEGRALYSNQPQHF

D gene: TRBD1
V gene: TRBV30
J gene: TRBJ2-1
CDR3 protein: CAWSTGQGANEQFF

D gene: TRBD2
V gene: TRBV6-1
J gene: TRBJ2-5
CDR3 protein: CASSEAALAGVLETQYF

D gene: TRBD2
V gene: TRBV11-1
J gene: TRBJ2-7
CDR3 protein: CASSLARTSGKGEQYF

D gene: TRBD2
V gene: TRBV10-3
J gene: TRBJ2-1
CDR3 protein: CAISGGLAGNSYNEQFF

D gene: .
V gene: TRBV7-3
J gene: TRBJ2-1
CDR3 protein: CASSFHSSSYNEQFF

D gene: TRBD2
V gene: TRBV7-3
J gene: TRBJ2-3
CDR3 protein: CASSPGLAETDTQYF

D gene: TRBD2
V gene: TRBV5-6
J gene: TRBJ2-7
CDR3 protein: CASSTGRAIATSDEQYF

D gene: TRBD1
V gene: TRBV7-9
J gene: TRBJ2-1
CDR3 protein: CASSLATGDNEQFF

D gene: TRBD2
V gene: TRBV19
J gene: TRBJ2-1
CDR3 protein: CASMALAGFGEQFF

D gene: .
V gene: TRBV30
J gene: TRBJ2-1
CDR3 protein: CAWNPGIPTYNEQFF

D gene: TRBD2
V gene: TRBV7-2
J gene: TRBJ2-7
CDR3 protein: CASSSSGTPYEQYF

D gene: .
V gene: TRBV7-3
J gene: TRBJ2-1
CDR3 protein: CASSLVGLSSYNEQFF

D gene: .
V gene: TRBV27
J gene: TRBJ2-1
CDR3 protein: CASSFGGTHYNEQFF

D gene: TRBD1
V gene: TRBV6-5
J gene: TRBJ2-7
CDR3 protein: CASSSPGQGIEQYF

D gene: .
V gene: TRBV6-5
J gene: TRBJ1-1
CDR3 protein: CASRRADNTEAFF

D gene: .
V gene: TRBV7-3
J gene: TRBJ2-3
CDR3 protein: CASSPSFGGTDTQYF

D gene: .
V gene: TRBV4-2
J gene: TRBJ2-7
CDR3 protein: CASGSGLREQYF

D gene: .
V gene: TRBV19
J gene: TRBJ2-5
CDR3 protein: CASSGGSSKVWTQYF

D gene: .
V gene: TRBV5-1
J gene: TRBJ2-1
CDR3 protein: CASSLGVHNEQFF

D gene: .
V gene: TRBV28
J gene: TRBJ2-7
CDR3 protein: CASSPRGGIYEQYF

D gene: TRBD2
V gene: TRBV5-6
J gene: TRBJ2-1
CDR3 protein: CASSLVTSGRGNEQFF